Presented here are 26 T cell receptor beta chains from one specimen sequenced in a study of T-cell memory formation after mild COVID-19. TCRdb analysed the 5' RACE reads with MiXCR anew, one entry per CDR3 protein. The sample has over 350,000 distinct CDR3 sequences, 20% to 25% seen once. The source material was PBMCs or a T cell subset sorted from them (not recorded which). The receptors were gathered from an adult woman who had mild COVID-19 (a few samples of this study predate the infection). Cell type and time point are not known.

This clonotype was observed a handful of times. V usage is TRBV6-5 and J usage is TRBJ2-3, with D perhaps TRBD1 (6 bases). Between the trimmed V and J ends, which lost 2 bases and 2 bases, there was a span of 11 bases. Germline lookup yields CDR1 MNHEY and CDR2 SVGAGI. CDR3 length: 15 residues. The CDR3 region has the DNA TGTGCCAGCAGTTACGGGGGCAGGCTCACAGATACGCAGTATTTT. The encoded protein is CASSYGGRLTDTQYF.

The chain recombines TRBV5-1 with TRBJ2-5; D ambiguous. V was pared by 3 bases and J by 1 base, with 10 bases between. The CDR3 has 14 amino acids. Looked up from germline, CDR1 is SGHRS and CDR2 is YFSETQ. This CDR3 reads CASSYPGFQETQYF. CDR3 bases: TGCGCCAGCAGCTACCCGGGTTTCCAAGAGACCCAGTACTTC.

In nucleotides, the CDR3 is TGTGCCAGCAGCGAAAGTGACAGCGGGAGGGACGTGACCCAGTACTTC. Its protein product is CASSESDSGRDVTQYF. This sequence joins TRBV21-1 and TRBJ2-5; no DNA check was done on the table's D call, TRBD2. TRBV21-1 has pseudogene status. The CDR3 spans 16 residues.

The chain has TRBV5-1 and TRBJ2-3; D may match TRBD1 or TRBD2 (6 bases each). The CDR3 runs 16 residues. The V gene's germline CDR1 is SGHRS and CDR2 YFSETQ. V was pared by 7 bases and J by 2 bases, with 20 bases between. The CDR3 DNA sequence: TGCGCCAGCCGTGGAGCACCGGGGGCCCCCACAGATACGCAGTATTTT. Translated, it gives CASRGAPGAPTDTQYF. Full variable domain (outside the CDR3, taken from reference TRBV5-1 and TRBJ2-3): KAGVTQTPRYLIKTRGQQVTLSCSPISGHRSVSWYQQTPGQGLQFLFEYFSETQRNKGNFPGRFSGRQFSNSRSEMNVSTLELGDSALYLCASRGAPGAPTDTQYFGPGTRLTVL.

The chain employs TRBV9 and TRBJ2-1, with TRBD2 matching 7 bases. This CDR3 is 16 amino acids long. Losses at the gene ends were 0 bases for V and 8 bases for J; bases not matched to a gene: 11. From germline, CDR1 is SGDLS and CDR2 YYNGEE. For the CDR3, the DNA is TGTGCCAGCAGCGTAGTCGCGGGAGCGGTGATCTATGAGCAGTTCTTC. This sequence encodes CASSVVAGAVIYEQFF.

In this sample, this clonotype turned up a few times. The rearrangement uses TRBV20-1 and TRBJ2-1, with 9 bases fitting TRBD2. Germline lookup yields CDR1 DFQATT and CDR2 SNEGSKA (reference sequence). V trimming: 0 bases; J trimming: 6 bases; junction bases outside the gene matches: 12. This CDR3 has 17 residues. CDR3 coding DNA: TGCAGTGCTAGAGATCTCTCGGACAGCGGGGGGATCAATGAGCAGTTCTTC. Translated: CSARDLSDSGGINEQFF.

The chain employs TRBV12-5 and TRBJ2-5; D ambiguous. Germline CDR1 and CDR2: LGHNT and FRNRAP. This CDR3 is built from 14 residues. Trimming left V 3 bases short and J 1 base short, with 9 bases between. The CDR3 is CASGFGTVQETQYF. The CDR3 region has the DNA TGTGCTAGTGGTTTCGGCACAGTCCAAGAGACCCAGTACTTC.

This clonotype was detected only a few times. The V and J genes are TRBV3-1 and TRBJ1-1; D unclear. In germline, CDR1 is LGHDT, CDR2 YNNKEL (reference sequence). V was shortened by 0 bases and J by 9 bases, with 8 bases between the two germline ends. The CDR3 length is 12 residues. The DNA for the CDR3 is TGTGCCAGCAGCCAAGAGGTAGGGAAAGCTTTCTTT. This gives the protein CASSQEVGKAFF.

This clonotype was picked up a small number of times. The CDR3 sequence is CASSAQVYSGYTF. CDR3 nucleotide sequence: TGTGCCAGCAGTGCTCAGGTTTACTCTGGCTACACCTTC. V is TRBV12-3 or TRBV12-4 and J is TRBJ1-2; D gene unclear. V was clipped by 5 bases and J by 7 bases, with 14 bases between them. The CDR3 has 13 amino acids.

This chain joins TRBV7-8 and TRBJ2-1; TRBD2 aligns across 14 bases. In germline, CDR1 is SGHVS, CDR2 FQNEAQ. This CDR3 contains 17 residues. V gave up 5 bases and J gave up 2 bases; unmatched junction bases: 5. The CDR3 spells CASSHGLAGGTYNEQFF. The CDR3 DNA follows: TGTGCCAGCAGCCATGGACTAGCGGGGGGTACCTACAATGAGCAGTTCTTC.

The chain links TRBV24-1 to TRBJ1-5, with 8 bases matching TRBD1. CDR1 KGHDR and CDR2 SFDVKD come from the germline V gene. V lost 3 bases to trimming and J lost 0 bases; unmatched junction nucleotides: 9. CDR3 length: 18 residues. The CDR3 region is CATSDGDRGRYSNQPQHF. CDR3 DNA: TGTGCCACCAGTGATGGCGACAGGGGACGGTATAGCAATCAGCCCCAGCATTTT.

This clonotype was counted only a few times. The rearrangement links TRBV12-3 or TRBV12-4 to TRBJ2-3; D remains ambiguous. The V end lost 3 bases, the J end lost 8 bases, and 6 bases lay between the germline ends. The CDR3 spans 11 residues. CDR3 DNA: TGTGCCAGCAGTTTGAGTGCTACGCAGTATTTT. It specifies CASSLSATQYF.

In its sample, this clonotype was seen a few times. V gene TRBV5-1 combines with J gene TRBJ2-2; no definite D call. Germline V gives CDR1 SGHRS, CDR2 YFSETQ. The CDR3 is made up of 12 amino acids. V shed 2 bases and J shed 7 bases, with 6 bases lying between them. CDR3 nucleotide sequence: TGCGCCAGCAGCTTAAAGGTCGGGGAGCTGTTTTTT. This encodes CASSLKVGELFF.

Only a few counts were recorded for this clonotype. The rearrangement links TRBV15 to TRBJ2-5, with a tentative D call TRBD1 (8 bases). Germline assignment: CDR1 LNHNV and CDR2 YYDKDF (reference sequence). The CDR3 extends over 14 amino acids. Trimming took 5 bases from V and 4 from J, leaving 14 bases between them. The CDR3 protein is CATSGRGTGETQYF. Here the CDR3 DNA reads TGTGCCACCAGCGGGAGGGGGACAGGAGAGACCCAGTACTTC.

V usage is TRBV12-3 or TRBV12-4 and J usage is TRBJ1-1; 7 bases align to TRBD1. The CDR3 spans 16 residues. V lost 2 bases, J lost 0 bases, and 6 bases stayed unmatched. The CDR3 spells CASSLRQGIMNTEAFF. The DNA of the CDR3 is TGTGCCAGCAGTTTAAGACAGGGAATAATGAACACTGAAGCTTTCTTT.

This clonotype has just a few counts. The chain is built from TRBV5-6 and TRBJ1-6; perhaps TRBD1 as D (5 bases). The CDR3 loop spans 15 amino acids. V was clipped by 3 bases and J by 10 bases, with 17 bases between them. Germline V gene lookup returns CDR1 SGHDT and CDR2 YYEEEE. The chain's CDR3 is CASSWGPVSGSPLHF. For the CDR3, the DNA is TGTGCCAGCAGCTGGGGCCCAGTATCAGGATCACCCCTCCACTTT.

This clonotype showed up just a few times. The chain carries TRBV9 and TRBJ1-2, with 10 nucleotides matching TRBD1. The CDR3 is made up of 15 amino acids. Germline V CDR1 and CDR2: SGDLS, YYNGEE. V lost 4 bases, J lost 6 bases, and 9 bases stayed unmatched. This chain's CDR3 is CASSSRTGGKDGYTF. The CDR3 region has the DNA TGTGCCAGCAGCTCCCGGACAGGGGGTAAGGATGGCTACACCTTC.

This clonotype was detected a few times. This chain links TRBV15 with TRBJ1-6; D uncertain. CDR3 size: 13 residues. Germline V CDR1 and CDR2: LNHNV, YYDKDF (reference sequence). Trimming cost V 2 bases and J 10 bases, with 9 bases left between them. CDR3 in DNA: TGTGCCACCAGCAGACCGAATAGGTCACCCCTCCACTTT. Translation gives CATSRPNRSPLHF.

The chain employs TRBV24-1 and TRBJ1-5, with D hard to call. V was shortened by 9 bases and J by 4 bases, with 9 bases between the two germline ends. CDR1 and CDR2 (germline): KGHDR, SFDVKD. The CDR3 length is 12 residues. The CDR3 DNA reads TGTGCCACCGCGGGTGGTAATCAGCCCCAGCATTTT. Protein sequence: CATAGGNQPQHF.

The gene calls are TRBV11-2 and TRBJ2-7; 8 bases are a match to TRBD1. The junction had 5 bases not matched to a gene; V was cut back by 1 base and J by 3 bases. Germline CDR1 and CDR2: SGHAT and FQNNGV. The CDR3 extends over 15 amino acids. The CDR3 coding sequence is TGTGCCAGCAGCTTAGGATACAGGGGGATCTACGAGCAGTACTTC. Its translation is CASSLGYRGIYEQYF.

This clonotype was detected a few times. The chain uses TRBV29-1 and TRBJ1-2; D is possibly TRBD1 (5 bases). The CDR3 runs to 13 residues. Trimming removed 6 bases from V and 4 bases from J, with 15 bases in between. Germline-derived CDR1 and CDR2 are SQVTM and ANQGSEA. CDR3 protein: CSVAQGIGYGYTF. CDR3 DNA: TGCAGCGTCGCTCAGGGTATCGGCTATGGCTACACCTTC.

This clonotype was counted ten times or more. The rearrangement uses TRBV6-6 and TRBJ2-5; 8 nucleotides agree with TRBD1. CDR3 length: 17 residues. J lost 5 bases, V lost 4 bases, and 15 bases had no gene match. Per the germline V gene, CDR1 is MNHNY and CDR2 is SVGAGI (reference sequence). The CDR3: CASSLKDRAGVRETQYF. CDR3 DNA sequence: TGTGCCAGCAGTTTAAAGGACAGGGCAGGGGTAAGGGAGACCCAGTACTTC.

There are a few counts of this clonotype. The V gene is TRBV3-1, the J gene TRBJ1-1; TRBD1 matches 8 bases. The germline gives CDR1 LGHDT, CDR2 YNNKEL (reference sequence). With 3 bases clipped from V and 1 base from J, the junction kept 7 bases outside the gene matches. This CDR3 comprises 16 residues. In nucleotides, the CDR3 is TGTGCCAGCAGCCACGGACAGGGTATGGAGAACACTGAAGCTTTCTTT. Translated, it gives CASSHGQGMENTEAFF.

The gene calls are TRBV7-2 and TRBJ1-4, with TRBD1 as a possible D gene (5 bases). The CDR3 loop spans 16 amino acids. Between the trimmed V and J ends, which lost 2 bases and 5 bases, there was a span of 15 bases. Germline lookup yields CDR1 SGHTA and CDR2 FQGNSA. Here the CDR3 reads CASSLTSRQSNEKLFF. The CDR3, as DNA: TGTGCCAGCAGCTTAACTTCCAGACAGAGCAATGAAAAACTGTTTTTT.

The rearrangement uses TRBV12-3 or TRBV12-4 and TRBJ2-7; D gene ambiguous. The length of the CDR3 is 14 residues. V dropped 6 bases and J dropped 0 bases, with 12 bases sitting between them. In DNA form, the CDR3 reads TGTGCCAGCAGCCCACCGACGAGCTCCTACGAGCAGTACTTC. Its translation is CASSPPTSSYEQYF.

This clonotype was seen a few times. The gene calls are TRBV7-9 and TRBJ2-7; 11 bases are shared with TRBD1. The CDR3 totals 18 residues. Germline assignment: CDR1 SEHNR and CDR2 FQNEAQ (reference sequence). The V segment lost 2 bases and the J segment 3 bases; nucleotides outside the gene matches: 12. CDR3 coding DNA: TGTGCCAGCAGCTTAAGGACAGGGGGCGCTGGAAGGTTCTACGAGCAGTACTTC. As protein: CASSLRTGGAGRFYEQYF.